Sequencing of this T cell receptor (beta chain) was carried out in a study of TIL therapy for anti-PD-1-resistant metastatic lung cancer. The immunoSEQ assay was v3. The data were produced by immunoSEQ multiplex PCR, yet TCRdb's version contains in-frame clones alone and is incomplete. The sample contains tens of thousands of clones, 80% to 90% of which appear only once. Germline CDR1 and CDR2: SGHTS and YDEGEE. This CDR3 is built from 14 residues. V shed 4 bases and J shed 6 bases, with 13 bases lying between them. Time point here: pre-treatment sample, taken before nivolumab and TIL therapy. The sequenced sample was blood, obtained at baseline. J is TRBJ1-4 and V is TRBV5-8; unclear D gene. The TCR comes from a person aged 25-80 years with non-small cell lung cancer. The CDR3: CASSLNVRDEKLFF. For the CDR3, the DNA is TGTGCCAGCAGCCTTAATGTAAGGGATGAAAAACTGTTTTTT.